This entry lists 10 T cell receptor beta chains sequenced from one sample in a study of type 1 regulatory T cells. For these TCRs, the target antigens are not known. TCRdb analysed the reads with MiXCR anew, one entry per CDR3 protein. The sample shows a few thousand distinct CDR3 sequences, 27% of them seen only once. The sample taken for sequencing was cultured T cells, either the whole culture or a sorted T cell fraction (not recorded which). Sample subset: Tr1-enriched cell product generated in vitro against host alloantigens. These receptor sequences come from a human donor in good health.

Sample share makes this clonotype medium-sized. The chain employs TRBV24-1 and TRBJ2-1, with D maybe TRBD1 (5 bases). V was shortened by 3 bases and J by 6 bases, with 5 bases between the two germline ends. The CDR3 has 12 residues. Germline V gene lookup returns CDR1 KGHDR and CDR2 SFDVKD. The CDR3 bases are TGTGCCACCAGTGATACAGGCAATGAGCAGTTCTTC. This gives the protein CATSDTGNEQFF.

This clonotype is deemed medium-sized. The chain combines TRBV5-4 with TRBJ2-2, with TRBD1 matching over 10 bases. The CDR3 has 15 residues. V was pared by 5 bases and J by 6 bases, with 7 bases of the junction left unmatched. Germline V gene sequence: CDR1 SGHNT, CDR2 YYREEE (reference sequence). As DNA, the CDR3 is TGTGCCAGCAGGTGCGGGACAGGGGCATCCGGGGAGCTGTTTTTT. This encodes CASRCGTGASGELFF.

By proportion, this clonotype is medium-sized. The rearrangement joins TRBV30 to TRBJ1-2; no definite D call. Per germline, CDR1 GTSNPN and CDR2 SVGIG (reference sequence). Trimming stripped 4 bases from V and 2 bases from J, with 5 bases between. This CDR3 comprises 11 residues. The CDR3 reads CAWTENYGYTF. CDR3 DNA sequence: TGTGCCTGGACGGAAAACTATGGCTACACCTTC.

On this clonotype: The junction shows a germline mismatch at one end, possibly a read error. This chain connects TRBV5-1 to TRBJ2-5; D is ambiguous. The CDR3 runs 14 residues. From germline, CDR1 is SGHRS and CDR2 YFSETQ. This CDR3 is CASSLSLDGEAQYF. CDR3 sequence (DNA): TGCGCCAGCAGCTTGAGTCTAGACGGAGAGGCCCAGTACTTC.

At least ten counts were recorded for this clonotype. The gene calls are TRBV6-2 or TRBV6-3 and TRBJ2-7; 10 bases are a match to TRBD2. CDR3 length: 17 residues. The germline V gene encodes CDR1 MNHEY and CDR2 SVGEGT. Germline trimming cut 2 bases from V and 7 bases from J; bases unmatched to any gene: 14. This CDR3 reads CASSYGLLAGVGEEQYF. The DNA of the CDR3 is TGTGCCAGCAGTTACGGCCTCCTAGCGGGAGTTGGAGAAGAGCAGTACTTC.

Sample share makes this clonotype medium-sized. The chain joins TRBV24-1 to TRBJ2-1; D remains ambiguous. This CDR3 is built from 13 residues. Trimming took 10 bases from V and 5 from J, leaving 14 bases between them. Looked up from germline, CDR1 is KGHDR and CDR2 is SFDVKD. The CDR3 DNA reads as TGTGCCACAGCTGGTAGCACGGACAATGAGCAGTTCTTC. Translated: CATAGSTDNEQFF.

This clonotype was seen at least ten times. DNA for the CDR3: TGTGCCAGCAGCTTCCCTTTCTCTGGAAACACCATATATTTT. As protein: CASSFPFSGNTIYF. This sequence joins TRBV7-9 and TRBJ1-3; no clear D gene. The germline V gene encodes CDR1 SEHNR and CDR2 FQNEAQ (reference sequence). The CDR3 runs 14 residues. V gave up 3 bases and J gave up 0 bases, with 6 bases separating them.

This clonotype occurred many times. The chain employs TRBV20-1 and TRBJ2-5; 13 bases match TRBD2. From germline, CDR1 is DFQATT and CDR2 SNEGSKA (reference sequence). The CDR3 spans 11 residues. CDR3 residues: CRGTSGTVQYF. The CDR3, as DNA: TGCAGAGGGACTAGCGGGACAGTCCAGTACTTC.

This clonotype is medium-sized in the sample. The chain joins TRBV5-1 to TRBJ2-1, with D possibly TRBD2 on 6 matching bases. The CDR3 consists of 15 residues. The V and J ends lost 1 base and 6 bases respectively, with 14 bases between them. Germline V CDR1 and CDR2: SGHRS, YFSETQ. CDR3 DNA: TGCGCCAGCAGCTTGAGTCCGGCGGGGTCCAATGAGCAGTTCTTC. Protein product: CASSLSPAGSNEQFF.

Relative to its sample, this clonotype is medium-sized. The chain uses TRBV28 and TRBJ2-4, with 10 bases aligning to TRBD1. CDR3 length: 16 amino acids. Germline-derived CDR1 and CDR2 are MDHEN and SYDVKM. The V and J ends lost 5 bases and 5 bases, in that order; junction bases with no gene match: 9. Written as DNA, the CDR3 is TGTGCCAGCAGTGCCCCGGGACAGGGGTTTCAAAACATTCAGTACTTC. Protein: CASSAPGQGFQNIQYF.